The 27 T cell receptor beta chains in this list originate from one sample, sequenced in a study of beta chain features in type 1 diabetes. General study results and limits: Type 1 diabetes patients had moderately but significantly shorter TCRB CDR3s in all four CD4+ subsets.

Expressed TCRB transcripts got sequenced, as all isolated RNA was reverse transcribed. Using immunoSEQ multiplex PCR, the repertoire was profiled, and TCRdb retains in-frame clones only, with some absent. The sample includes 25,000 to 30,000 clones, roughly two thirds seen only once; the top ten take around 2.5%. These receptors lack a known antigen. The sequencing sample was made of Tregs from blood. The receptors here all came from a woman aged 25 to 45 with type 1 diabetes.

J is TRBJ2-1 and V is TRBV7-3; 10 nucleotides align to TRBD2. Germline V CDR1 and CDR2: SGHTA, FQGTGA. V gave up 2 bases and J gave up 10 bases; unmatched junction bases: 8. This CDR3 is built from 15 residues. This chain's CDR3 is CASSLGLAGAREQFF. CDR3 nucleotide sequence: TGTGCCAGCAGCTTAGGGCTAGCGGGAGCTCGGGAGCAGTTCTTC.

This sequence joins TRBV30 and TRBJ2-3, with TRBD2 identical over 14 bases. CDR1 is GTSNPN and CDR2 is SVGIG in the germline V gene (reference sequence). This CDR3 comprises 15 residues. Trimming at V came to 4 bases and at J to 5 bases, leaving 5 bases not matched to a gene. The CDR3 coding sequence is TGTGCCTGGACTCCGGGACTAGCGGGAGTAGATACGCAGTATTTT. This encodes CAWTPGLAGVDTQYF.

The chain links TRBV29-1 to TRBJ1-1; D unclear. There are 11 residues in the CDR3. Trimming shortened V by 5 bases and J by 1 base, and 5 bases separated the two germline ends. Germline assignment: CDR1 SQVTM and CDR2 ANQGSEA. The DNA of the CDR3 is TGCAGCGTTCTTTGGAACACTGAAGCTTTCTTT. Protein product: CSVLWNTEAFF.

The gene calls are TRBV7-3 and TRBJ1-1, with D possibly being TRBD1 (5 bases). The V and J ends lost 1 base and 1 base respectively, with 10 bases between them. The CDR3 contains 15 residues. CDR1 and CDR2 from the germline V gene are SGHTA and FQGTGA. This chain's CDR3 is CASSLRSGQNTEAFF. CDR3 nucleotide sequence: TGTGCCAGCAGCTTAAGATCCGGACAGAACACTGAAGCTTTCTTT.

This clone appeared once. The rearrangement joins TRBV6-5 to TRBJ2-7; no reliable D call. The germline V and J ends were trimmed by 4 bases and 7 bases, with 17 bases remaining between them. Germline CDR1 is MNHEY and CDR2 is SVGAGI. CDR3 size: 14 residues. CDR3 sequence: CASSFKGALREQYF. For the CDR3, the DNA is TGTGCCAGCAGTTTCAAAGGAGCCTTACGGGAGCAGTACTTC.

This rearrangement joins TRBV29-1 to TRBJ2-5, with 10 bases aligning to TRBD2. CDR3 length: 15 residues. The germline V gene has CDR1 SQVTM and CDR2 ANQGSEA. J gave up 1 base and V 3 bases, and 5 bases lay outside the gene matches. CDR3 in amino acids: CSVDMIAGGQETQYF. The CDR3 coding sequence is TGCAGCGTTGATATGATAGCGGGAGGCCAAGAGACCCAGTACTTC.

This clone has just a few counts. The chain carries TRBV21-1 and TRBJ1-4. TRBV21-1 is deemed a pseudogene. The CDR3 runs to 18 residues. Here the CDR3 reads CASSKETVGVSTNEKLFF. Here the CDR3 DNA reads TGTGCCAGCAGCAAAGAGACGGTCGGGGTGTCAACTAATGAAAAACTGTTTTTT.

The rearrangement uses TRBV6-5 and TRBJ2-7; 7 nucleotides line up with TRBD2. This CDR3 contains 15 residues. Germline V CDR1 and CDR2: MNHEY, SVGAGI. V dropped 2 bases and J dropped 4; count of bases not matched to a gene: 8. DNA for the CDR3: TGTGCCAGCAGTTACATTGGCGGGAGTATTTACGAGCAGTACTTC. Its translation is CASSYIGGSIYEQYF.

This chain connects TRBV5-1 to TRBJ2-1; maybe TRBD2 (6 bases). Looked up from germline, CDR1 is SGHRS and CDR2 is YFSETQ. This CDR3 comprises 13 residues. The V end was cut by 2 bases, the J end by 8 bases, with 11 bases between. CDR3 coding DNA: TGCGCCAGCAGCTTCGGGAGAGGATATGAGCAGTTCTTC. This translates into CASSFGRGYEQFF. The full variable domain, completed using reference TRBV5-1 and TRBJ2-1, is KAGVTQTPRYLIKTRGQQVTLSCSPISGHRSVSWYQQTPGQGLQFLFEYFSETQRNKGNFPGRFSGRQFSNSRSEMNVSTLELGDSALYLCASSFGRGYEQFFGPGTRLTVL.

Concerning this clone itself: A read error may produce the germline difference seen at one junction end. This chain's CDR3 is CASSQRGLAGGNELF. For the CDR3, the DNA is TGTGCCAGCAGCCAACGGGGACTAGCGGGGGGGAATGAACTCTTC. The chain has TRBV11-3 and TRBJ2-1, with 16 bases aligning to TRBD2. Germline V CDR1 and CDR2: SGHNT, YENEEA. The CDR3 runs to 15 residues.

The chain is built from TRBV5-1 and TRBJ2-1, with 8 bases that match TRBD2. The ends lost 2 bases at V and 8 bases at J; junction bases unmatched: 6. Germline CDR1 and CDR2: SGHRS and YFSETQ. The CDR3 runs 14 residues. This chain's CDR3 is CASSFFSGKDEQFF. The CDR3 coding sequence is TGCGCCAGCAGCTTCTTTAGCGGGAAGGATGAGCAGTTCTTC.

The DNA of the CDR3 is TGCAGCGTTGACGACAGGTTGAACACTGAAGCTTTCTTT. Translating gives CSVDDRLNTEAFF. V and J are TRBV29-1 and TRBJ1-1; TRBD1 is a possible D gene (6 bases). The CDR3 covers 13 residues. Trimming stripped 3 bases from V and 0 bases from J, with 8 bases between. CDR1 is SQVTM, CDR2 ANQGSEA, per germline.

This clone was seen more than once but under ten times. This chain links TRBV18 with TRBJ2-1; 10 bases agree with TRBD2. From germline, CDR1 is KGHSH and CDR2 LQKENI. The CDR3 is 15 residues long. The V and J ends lost 3 bases and 4 bases, in that order; junction bases with no gene match: 3. The CDR3 loop is CASSPGLAEYNEQFF. CDR3 sequence (DNA): TGTGCCAGCTCACCTGGACTAGCGGAATACAATGAGCAGTTCTTC.

The chain joins TRBV5-4 to TRBJ1-4; 7 bases line up with TRBD1. The length of the CDR3 is 16 residues. Germline loops: CDR1 SGHNT, CDR2 YYREEE (reference sequence). With 4 bases clipped from V and 6 bases from J, the junction kept 12 bases outside the gene matches. The CDR3 loop reads CASSVSRQGVDEKLFF. DNA of the CDR3: TGTGCCAGCAGCGTCTCGCGACAGGGCGTGGATGAAAAACTGTTTTTT.

The rearrangement joins TRBV13 to TRBJ2-2; D remains unclear. V gave up 4 bases and J gave up 4 bases, with 4 bases separating them. The length of the CDR3 is 12 residues. Germline CDR1 is PRHDT and CDR2 is FYEKMQ (reference sequence). CDR3 amino acids: CASSSSTGELFF. The CDR3 region has the DNA TGTGCCAGCAGCTCGAGCACCGGGGAGCTGTTTTTT.

The chain links TRBV28 to TRBJ1-5; D is possibly TRBD1 (6 bases). V gave up 10 bases and J gave up 0 bases, with 22 bases separating them. The length of the CDR3 is 17 residues. The V gene's germline CDR1 is MDHEN and CDR2 SYDVKM. The CDR3 spells CATVTGRNSYSNQPQHF. The CDR3 coding sequence is TGTGCCACCGTGACAGGAAGAAACTCCTATAGCAATCAGCCCCAGCATTTT. Full variable domain (rest looked up from reference TRBV28 and TRBJ1-5): DVKVTQSSRYLVKRTGEKVFLECVQDMDHENMFWYRQDPGLGLRLIYFSYDVKMKEKGDIPEGYSVSREKKERFSLILESASTNQTSMYLCATVTGRNSYSNQPQHFGDGTRLSIL.

V and J are TRBV7-2 and TRBJ2-3; maybe TRBD2 (6 bases). Trimming took 6 bases from V and 1 from J, leaving 11 bases between them. Germline CDR1 and CDR2: SGHTA and FQGNSA. The CDR3 runs to 14 residues. The DNA of the CDR3 is TGTGCCAGCAGGACGGGAGTGGGCACAGATACGCAGTATTTT. This encodes CASRTGVGTDTQYF.

This sequence joins TRBV28 and TRBJ2-7; 10 bases align to TRBD2. V shed 4 bases, J shed 2 bases, and the junction held 11 bases outside the gene matches. The CDR3 length is 17 residues. The germline gives CDR1 MDHEN, CDR2 SYDVKM. CDR3 bases: TGTGCCAGCAGTTCGCCTAGCGGGAGATTCAGCACCTACGAGCAGTACTTC. Its protein product is CASSSPSGRFSTYEQYF.

The chain combines TRBV2 with TRBJ2-7; 8 nucleotides align to TRBD1. Unmatched junction bases numbered 4, after V lost 1 base and J lost 8 bases. Germline CDR1 is SNHLY and CDR2 is FYNNEI. The CDR3 consists of 13 residues. The CDR3 loop is CASSEDRQGKQYF. The CDR3 DNA reads TGTGCCAGCAGTGAAGATCGACAGGGGAAGCAGTACTTC.

The rearrangement uses TRBV29-1 and TRBJ1-2, with 8 bases identical to TRBD1. The CDR3 runs to 13 residues. J lost 8 bases, V lost 7 bases, and 12 bases had no gene match. Germline V gene sequence: CDR1 SQVTM, CDR2 ANQGSEA. CDR3 residues: CSASPDRGLGYTF. CDR3 nucleotides: TGCAGCGCCTCGCCCGACAGGGGTCTGGGCTACACCTTC.

This chain joins TRBV6-6 and TRBJ2-5; 10 bases are a match to TRBD2. This CDR3 is 13 amino acids long. The germline V gene encodes CDR1 MNHNY and CDR2 SVGAGI (reference sequence). After removal of 6 bases from V and 4 bases from J, the junction contained 2 bases not matched to a gene. As DNA, the CDR3 is TGTGCCAGCAGGGCTAGCGGGAGAGAGACCCAGTACTTC. This gives the protein CASRASGRETQYF.

This chain joins TRBV6-6 and TRBJ2-7; 11 bases fit TRBD2. Per germline, CDR1 MNHNY and CDR2 SVGAGI (reference sequence). The V and J ends lost 6 bases and 2 bases, in that order; junction bases with no gene match: 6. The CDR3 extends over 15 amino acids. The CDR3 loop reads CASSHTSGRAYEQYF. Here the CDR3 DNA reads TGTGCCAGCAGCCATACTAGCGGGAGAGCCTACGAGCAGTACTTC.

The CDR3 loop is CASSSSGLAGATGELFF. The DNA of the CDR3 is TGTGCCAGCAGCTCGTCAGGACTAGCGGGAGCCACCGGGGAGCTGTTTTTT. The rearrangement uses TRBV7-3 and TRBJ2-2; 13 bases line up with TRBD2. CDR1 and CDR2 from the germline V gene are SGHTA and FQGTGA. With 4 bases clipped from V and 4 bases from J, the junction kept 6 bases outside the gene matches. This CDR3 contains 17 residues.

The rearrangement links TRBV6-1 to TRBJ1-5, with D uncertain. Germline assignment: CDR1 MNHNS and CDR2 SASEGT. The CDR3 length is 15 residues. V was clipped by 5 bases and J by 1 base, with 12 bases between them. The CDR3 coding sequence is TGTGCCAGCAGTCCTCGAGGTGGGAGCAATCAGCCCCAGCATTTT. This encodes CASSPRGGSNQPQHF.

This chain uses TRBV5-1 with TRBJ2-5, with 10 nucleotides matching TRBD2. The end of the DNA is better explained by TRBJ2-7, so the J call may be wrong. Germline CDR1 reads SGHRS; CDR2 reads YFSETQ. The CDR3 loop spans 15 amino acids. CDR3 sequence (DNA): TGCGCCAGCAGCTTCGTAGCGGGAGGTACCTACGAGCAGTACTTC. Translated, it gives CASSFVAGGTYEQYF.

The table lists this clone with a few counts. Here the CDR3 reads CASSSSTSWVVHEQYF. CDR3 DNA sequence: TGCGCCAGCAGCTCCTCAACTAGCTGGGTGGTCCACGAGCAGTACTTC. J is TRBJ2-7 and V is TRBV5-1, with D possibly TRBD2 on 6 matching bases. V was trimmed by 3 bases and J by 5 bases, leaving 21 bases between them. Germline CDR1 SGHRS, CDR2 YFSETQ. CDR3 length: 16 residues.

In its sample, this clone was seen once. The rearrangement joins TRBV4-1 to TRBJ2-5, with TRBD2 matching over 15 bases. The CDR3 contains 17 residues. Trimming at V came to 3 bases and at J to 4 bases, leaving 6 bases not matched to a gene. Germline CDR1 and CDR2: MGHRA and YSYEKL. The CDR3 is CASSHSRTSGRGETQYF. CDR3 DNA sequence: TGCGCCAGCAGCCACTCTAGGACTAGCGGGAGGGGAGAGACCCAGTACTTC.